This T cell receptor (beta chain) originates from a study of beta chain features in type 1 diabetes. Study context: Sorted cells examined across all samples numbered 95 million to 120 million. Whole-study results and caveats: All four CD4+ subsets of Type 1 diabetes patients contained TCRB CDR3s that were moderately but significantly shorter. Relative to healthy donors, patients appeared to have naive, central memory and Treg TCRB repertoires that were more similar.

In its sample, this clone was seen many times. Its antigen is as yet unknown. Heparinised blood was drawn once per donor, averaging around 120 mL. With V trimmed by 6 bases and J by 3 bases, 8 bases remained unmatched. Germline CDR1 and CDR2: KGHSH and LQKENI. The CDR3 extends over 15 amino acids. Sequenced material consisted of expressed TCRB transcripts (all of the isolated RNA was reverse transcribed). Measured with immunoSEQ multiplex PCR; TCRdb has only the in-frame clones, and not every one. The data hold roughly 350,000 clones, with over 8.5% observed a single time. Sequencing was carried out using central memory CD4+ T cells from blood. The source is a man aged 25 to 40 with type 1 diabetes. The V and J genes are TRBV18 and TRBJ1-2, with 9 bases matching TRBD1. CDR3: CASSSDRGSDYGYTF. In nucleotides, the CDR3 is TGTGCCAGCTCGTCCGACAGGGGGTCGGACTATGGCTACACCTTC.